Listed below are T cell receptor beta chains from one sample, sequenced in a study of cytomegalovirus exposure and HLA in healthy donors. Clones were sequenced by immunoSEQ multiplex PCR, and TCRdb holds only the in-frame ones, with some missing. The sample shows about 210,000 clones, 75% to 85% of them seen only once. Material: PBMCs. All receptors come from a woman aged 25 to 39 in good health and CMV-seropositive. The CDR3 runs from the conserved cysteine through the conserved F or W. The D gene is left open where the match is weak. Size is stated for part of the rows, as once, few or many counts, or as a class when the clone is expanded.

length | J | D | V | size | CDR3 | DNA
16 | TRBJ2-1 | TRBD2 | TRBV13 | NA | CASSWGGRDTYNEQFF | TGTGCCAGCAGCTGGGGGGGAAGAGACACCTACAATGAGCAGTTCTTC
12 | TRBJ2-4 | NA | TRBV27 | once | CASFSSKNIQYF | TGTGCCAGCTTTTCTTCCAAAAACATTCAGTACTTC
16 | TRBJ1-2 | NA | TRBV12-5 | NA | CASGLVLGDSNYGYTF | TGTGCTAGTGGTTTGGTACTGGGAGACTCTAACTATGGCTACACCTTC
14 | TRBJ1-2 | TRBD1 | TRBV5-1 | NA | CASTRDRHLYGYTF | TGCGCCAGCACCCGGGACAGACACCTCTATGGCTACACCTTC
14 | TRBJ1-4 | NA | TRBV6-1 | NA | CASSEGTQPEKLFF | TGTGCCAGCAGTGAAGGAACACAGCCGGAAAAACTGTTTTTT
14 | TRBJ1-2 | NA | TRBV30 | NA | CAWSVFQGNYGYTF | TGTGCCTGGAGTGTATTTCAGGGCAACTATGGCTACACCTTC
16 | TRBJ2-7 | TRBD1 | TRBV6-6 | NA | CASSYGNAGGAEEQYF | TGTGCCAGCAGTTACGGGAACGCAGGGGGCGCGGAGGAGCAGTACTTC
15 | TRBJ2-3 | TRBD1 | TRBV5-1 | NA | CASSTSTGSTDTQYF | TGCGCCAGCAGCACTTCGACAGGGTCCACAGATACGCAGTATTTT
16 | TRBJ2-7 | NA | TRBV18 | NA | CASSPKNRDTDYEQYF | TGTGCCAGCTCACCCAAGAACCGGGACACCGACTACGAGCAGTACTTC
14 | TRBJ2-7 | NA | TRBV7-9 | NA | CASSLGLGGYEQYF | TGTGCCAGCAGCTTAGGTCTAGGTGGCTACGAGCAGTACTTC
17 | TRBJ1-4 | NA | TRBV4-1 | NA | CASSQDLRRATNEKLFF | TGCGCCAGCAGCCAAGATTTGAGGAGGGCAACTAATGAAAAACTGTTTTTT
11 | TRBJ2-1 | NA | TRBV28 | NA | CASTLGDEQFF | TGTGCCAGCACCCTAGGAGATGAGCAGTTCTTC
14 | TRBJ2-3 | NA | TRBV6-1 | NA | CASSRTVLTDTQYF | TGTGCCAGCAGTAGGACAGTTCTTACAGATACGCAGTATTTT
16 | TRBJ1-3 | NA | TRBV7-9 | NA | CASSLAAQNSGNTIYF | TGTGCCAGCAGCTTAGCGGCCCAGAACTCTGGAAACACCATATATTTT
17 | TRBJ2-2 | NA | TRBV28 | NA | CASSLFVAVPNTGELFF | TGTGCCAGCAGTTTGTTCGTGGCTGTACCGAACACCGGGGAGCTGTTTTTT
15 | TRBJ2-3 | TRBD1 | TRBV13 | NA | CASSSGQGKLDTQYF | TGTGCCAGCAGCTCGGGACAGGGGAAGTTAGATACGCAGTATTTT